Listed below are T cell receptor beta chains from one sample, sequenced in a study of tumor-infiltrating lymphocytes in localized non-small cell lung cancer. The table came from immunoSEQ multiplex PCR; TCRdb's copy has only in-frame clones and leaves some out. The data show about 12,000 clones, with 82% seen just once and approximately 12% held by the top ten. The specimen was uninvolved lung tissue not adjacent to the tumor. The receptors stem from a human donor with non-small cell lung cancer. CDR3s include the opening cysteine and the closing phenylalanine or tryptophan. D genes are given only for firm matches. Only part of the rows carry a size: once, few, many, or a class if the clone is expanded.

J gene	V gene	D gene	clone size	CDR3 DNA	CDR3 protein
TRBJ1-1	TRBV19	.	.	TGTGCCAGTATGGGTTCTACTGAAGCTTTCTTT	CASMGSTEAFF
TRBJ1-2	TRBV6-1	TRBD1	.	TGTGCCAGCAGTACAGGGGGTACTAACTATGGCTACACCTTC	CASSTGGTNYGYTF
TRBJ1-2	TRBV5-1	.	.	TGCGCCAGCAGCTTGGGGGGCAGGGAAGGCTACACCTTC	CASSLGGREGYTF
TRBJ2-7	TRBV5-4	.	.	TGTGCCAGCAGCATGAAGGGGGTCGACGAGCAGTACTTC	CASSMKGVDEQYF
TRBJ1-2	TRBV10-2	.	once	TGCGCCAGCAGCCCAGAAATCAGGGCGACGGGCACCTTC	CASSPEIRATGTF
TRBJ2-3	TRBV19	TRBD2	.	TGTGCCAGCAGGCCTAGCGGACCTTCAGATACGCAGTATTTT	CASRPSGPSDTQYF
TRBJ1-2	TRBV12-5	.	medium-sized	TGTGCTAGTGGTATACAACAACCGGACGGAATCTATGGCTACACCTTC	CASGIQQPDGIYGYTF
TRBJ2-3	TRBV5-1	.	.	TGCGCCAGCAGCTTGGCCCGGGGATCCACAGATACGCAGTATTTT	CASSLARGSTDTQYF
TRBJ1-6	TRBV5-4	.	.	TGTGCCAGCAGCTTTAGGCCCTTAACAGGGATTTCACCCCTCCACTTT	CASSFRPLTGISPLHF
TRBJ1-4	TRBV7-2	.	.	TGTGCCACCTCCCGAAGGGGGGGAACTAATGAAAAACTGTTTTTT	CATSRRGGTNEKLFF
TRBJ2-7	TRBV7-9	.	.	TGTGCCAGCAGCTTAGGACGGGGTCCCCCCACGCAGTACTTC	CASSLGRGPPTQYF
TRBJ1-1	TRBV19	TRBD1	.	TGTGCCAGTAGTCCCCAGGGGGGGAACACTGAAGCTTTCTTT	CASSPQGGNTEAFF
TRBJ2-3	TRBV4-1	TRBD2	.	TGCGCCAGCAGCCAAGATGCGGCTAGCGGGGTCCGGAGCACAGATACGCAGTATTTT	CASSQDAASGVRSTDTQYF
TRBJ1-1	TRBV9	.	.	TGTGCCAGCAGCACCCAGACAGGATTGAACACTGAAGCTTTCTTT	CASSTQTGLNTEAFF
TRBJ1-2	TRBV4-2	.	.	TGTGCCAGCAGCCAACGCCGGGACACTCGTAACTATGGCTACACCTTC	CASSQRRDTRNYGYTF
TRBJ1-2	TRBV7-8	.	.	TGTGCCAGCAGCCCGACTCAGGGTAACTATGGCTACACCTTC	CASSPTQGNYGYTF
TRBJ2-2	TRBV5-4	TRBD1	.	TGTGCCAGCAGCCTGGACAGGGAATTCACCGGGGAGCTGTTTTTT	CASSLDREFTGELFF
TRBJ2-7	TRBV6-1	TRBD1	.	TGTGCCAGCAGGAGGGACAGGGTATCCTACGAGCAGTACTTC	CASRRDRVSYEQYF
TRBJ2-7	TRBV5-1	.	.	TGCGCCAGCAGCTTGGAGCTAGCTCCCTACGAGCAGTACTTC	CASSLELAPYEQYF
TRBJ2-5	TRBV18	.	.	TGTGCCAGCGGGGAAGGGGAAGAGACCCAGTACTTC	CASGEGEETQYF
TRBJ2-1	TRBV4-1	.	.	TGCGCCAGCAGCCAAGACCAGGACTCCTACAATGAGCAGTTCTTC	CASSQDQDSYNEQFF
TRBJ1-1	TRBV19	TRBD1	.	TGTGCCAGTATCTGGACAGGGAAAGCTTTCTTT	CASIWTGKAFF
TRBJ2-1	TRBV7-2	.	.	TGTGCCAGCAGCCTTCTTGACAGCACCAATGAGCAGTTCTTC	CASSLLDSTNEQFF
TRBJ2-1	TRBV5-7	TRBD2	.	TGTGCCAGCAGCCGCCGGACTAGCGGGGGGGCTTTATTTGAGCAGTTCTTC	CASSRRTSGGALFEQFF
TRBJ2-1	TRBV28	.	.	TGTGCCAGCAAGACAGGATTCTCCTACAATGAGCAGTTCTTC	CASKTGFSYNEQFF
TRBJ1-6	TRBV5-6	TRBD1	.	TGTGCCAGCACACACGGGGACAGGGATTCACCCCTCCACTTT	CASTHGDRDSPLHF
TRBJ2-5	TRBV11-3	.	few	TGTGCCAGCAGCGCCCAGGGTCGGGAGACCCAGTACTTC	CASSAQGRETQYF
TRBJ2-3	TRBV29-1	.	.	TGCAGCGGAGGTGGGGGGACTTCAGATACGCAGTATTTT	CSGGGGTSDTQYF
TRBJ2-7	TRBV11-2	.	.	TGTGCCAGCAGCTTAGACCGATGGTCCTACGAGCAGTACTTC	CASSLDRWSYEQYF
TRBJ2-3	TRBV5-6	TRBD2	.	TGTGCCAGCAGCTCGGGAGCGGGGGACCGTTTT	CASSSGAGDRF
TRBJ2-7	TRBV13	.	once	TGTGCCAGCAGCTTAGGAATGCTGAGTTACGAGCAGTACTTC	CASSLGMLSYEQYF